This entry is about one TCR beta chain. Its antigen is unknown. This record belongs to a study of T cells after posttransplantation cyclophosphamide. Whole-study findings and limits: Later blood repertoires were often dominated by clones from the donor CD8+ memory compartment. Blood and skin or GI T cell repertoires showed limited TRB overlap. TRB clonality was highly associated with recipient CMV seropositivity and reactivation.

Cells defined as naive were viable CD3+CD4+ or CD3+CD8+ and CCR7+CD45RA+CD45RO-CD95-CD27+CD28+. Libraries were prepared by immunoSEQ multiplex PCR; TCRdb keeps only in-frame clonotypes and omits some of them. Of 25,000 to 35,000 clones in the sample, just over 90% were seen once. Germline V CDR1 and CDR2: SGHNT, YYREEE (reference sequence). The CDR3 is 14 residues long. Trimming removed 4 bases at V and 0 bases at J, with 9 bases between. The TCR was taken from a woman aged 60-75 years in good health, CMV-negative, and a related stem cell transplant donor. The gene calls are TRBV5-4 and TRBJ2-3, with D maybe TRBD2 (6 bases). Sequencing was carried out using naive CD4+ T cells sorted from PBMCs. DNA of the CDR3: TGTGCCAGCAGCACTAGCTTTAGCACAGATACGCAGTATTTT. Translating it yields CASSTSFSTDTQYF.